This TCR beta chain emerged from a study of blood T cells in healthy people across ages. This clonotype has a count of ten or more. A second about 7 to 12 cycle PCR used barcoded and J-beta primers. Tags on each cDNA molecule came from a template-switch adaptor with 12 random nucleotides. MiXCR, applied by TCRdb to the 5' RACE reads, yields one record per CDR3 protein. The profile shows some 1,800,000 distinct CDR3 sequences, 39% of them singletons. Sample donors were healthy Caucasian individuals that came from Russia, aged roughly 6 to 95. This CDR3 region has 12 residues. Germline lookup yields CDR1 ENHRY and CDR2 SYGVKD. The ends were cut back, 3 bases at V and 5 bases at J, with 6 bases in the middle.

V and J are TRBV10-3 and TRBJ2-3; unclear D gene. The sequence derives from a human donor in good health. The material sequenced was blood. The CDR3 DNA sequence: TGTGCCATCAGTGAAGAAGTAGATACGCAGTATTTT. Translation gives CAISEEVDTQYF.